Given below is one T cell receptor beta chain in context. This sample was included in a study of blood T cell repertoires in COVID-19. On the study more broadly: The origin of the acute and convalescent COVID-19 samples was the United States, Italy and Spain.

This CDR3 region has 15 residues. In the source study's methods: Amplifying reference gene primers gave estimates of nucleated cell counts. Using immunoSEQ multiplex PCR, the repertoire was profiled, and TCRdb retains in-frame clones only, with some absent. V and J calls and clone size are given by that table; D and trimming were obtained from the DNA. The table shows 350,000 to 450,000 clones, with around 85% occurring only once. This sequence joins TRBV12-2 and TRBJ1-5; no check of the table's D call, TRBD1, against the DNA was made. TRBV12-2 is listed as a pseudogene. This clonotype was sampled from a woman between 18 and 29 years old with acute or convalescent COVID-19. The sequenced sample consisted of peripheral blood. The DNA for the CDR3 is TGTGCAAGTCGCTCAAAGACAGGGGGCCATCAGCCCCAGCATTTT. This translates into CASRSKTGGHQPQHF.